This TCR beta chain came from a study of neurological immune-mediated disorders. MiXCR, run by TCRdb on the 5' RACE reads, gives a single entry per CDR3 protein. The sample includes 57,000 or so distinct CDR3 sequences, roughly an eighth seen only once; the top ten take approximately 2%. Study-wide results and limits: The greatest TCR clonal expansion appeared in HTLV-1-associated myelopathy and the smallest, falling below healthy controls, in multiple sclerosis.

This clonotype was counted at least ten times. What it binds is unknown. This receptor was taken from a man in his 60s in good health. The sequencing sample was made of PBMCs.

The DNA of the CDR3 is TGTGCCAGCAGCCCCGGGACAGGTGGTGAAAAACTGTTTTTT. As protein: CASSPGTGGEKLFF. The chain employs TRBV7-9 and TRBJ1-4; TRBD1 matches at 8 bases. The CDR3 totals 14 residues. After removal of 5 bases from V and 7 bases from J, the junction contained 6 bases not matched to a gene. The germline CDR1 and CDR2 sequences are SEHNR and FQNEAQ (reference sequence).